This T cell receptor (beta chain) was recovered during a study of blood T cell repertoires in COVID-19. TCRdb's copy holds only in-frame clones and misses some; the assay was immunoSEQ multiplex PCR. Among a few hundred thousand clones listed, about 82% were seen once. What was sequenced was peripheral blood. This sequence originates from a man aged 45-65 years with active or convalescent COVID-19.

The CDR3 here is CASSELAGSNQPQHF. The CDR3 nucleotides are TGTGCCAGCAGTGAGCTTGCAGGGAGCAATCAGCCCCAGCATTTT. This rearrangement joins TRBV6-1 to TRBJ1-5; tentative D call: TRBD1 (5 bases). Germline assignment: CDR1 MNHNS and CDR2 SASEGT. V lost 3 bases and J 1 base, leaving 10 bases between the germline ends. The CDR3 runs to 15 residues.